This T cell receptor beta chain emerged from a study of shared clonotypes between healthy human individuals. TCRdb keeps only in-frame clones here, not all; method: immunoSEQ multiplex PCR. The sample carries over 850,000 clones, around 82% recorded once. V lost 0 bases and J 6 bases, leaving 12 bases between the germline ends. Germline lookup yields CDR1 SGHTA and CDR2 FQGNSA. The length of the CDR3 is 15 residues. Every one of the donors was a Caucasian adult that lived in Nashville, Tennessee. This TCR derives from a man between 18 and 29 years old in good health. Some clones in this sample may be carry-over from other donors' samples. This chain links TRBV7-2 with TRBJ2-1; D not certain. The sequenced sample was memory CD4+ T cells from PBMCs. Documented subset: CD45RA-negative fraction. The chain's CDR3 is CASSLASVTRNEQFF. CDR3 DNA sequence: TGTGCCAGCAGCTTAGCGAGTGTGACTCGCAATGAGCAGTTCTTC.